This T cell receptor (beta chain) was identified in a study of shared clonotypes between healthy human individuals. Whole-study findings and limits: In contrast to clonotypes shared by all four donors, non-shared clonotypes had lower generation probabilities.

Researchers divided each subset's genomic DNA evenly across several immunoSEQ plates. TCRdb's copy holds only in-frame clones and misses some; the assay was immunoSEQ multiplex PCR. The sample includes more than 2 million clones, around 95% of them seen just once. CD45RO-negative cells were positively selected for CCR7, leaving out terminally differentiated effector memory CD45RA+ cells. Every donor was a Caucasian adult from Nashville, Tennessee. The ends were cut back, 6 bases at V and 5 bases at J, with 16 bases in the middle. The CDR3 sequence is 14 residues long. CDR1 is SGHVS, CDR2 FNYEAQ, per germline. On this clone itself: The target antigen is unknown.

The source is a man in his late teens or twenties in good health. Some clones in this sample may be carry-over from other donors' samples. The gene calls are TRBV7-6 and TRBJ1-1, with D possibly matching TRBD1 (5 bases). Sample: naive CD8+ T cells from PBMCs. The CDR3 region has the DNA TGTGCCAGCAGTTCTAGCGAGGGGAGGACTGAAGCTTTCTTT. Translation: CASSSSEGRTEAFF.